Listed below are T cell receptor beta chains from one sample, sequenced in a study of blood T cells in healthy people across ages. MiXCR was run by TCRdb on the 5' RACE reads, yielding one entry per CDR3 protein. The sample includes 1.5 million to 2 million distinct CDR3 sequences, 28% of them seen just once. The sample was blood. The receptors here all came from a woman aged 30 to 39 in good health. The CDR3 runs from the conserved cysteine through the conserved F or W. A D gene is named only where the DNA matches it firmly. A clone size is listed for some rows: how often the clone was seen (once, few, many), or a class if it is expanded.

TRBV7-2	many	TRBJ2-7	TRBD2	CASSGRYYEQYF	TGTGCCAGTAGCGGGAGATATTACGAGCAGTACTTC
TRBV10-2	many	TRBJ2-7	TRBD2	CASTSGSSYEQYF	TGCGCCAGCACCAGCGGGAGCTCCTACGAGCAGTACTTC
TRBV6-5	few	TRBJ2-3	-	CASSLGLGATDTQYF	TGTGCCAGCAGCCTCGGATTAGGGGCCACAGATACGCAGTATTTT
TRBV11-2	-	TRBJ1-4	-	CASSLRGVMTAEKLFF	TGTGCCAGCAGCTTAAGGGGGGTCATGACGGCTGAAAAACTGTTTTTT
TRBV20-1	-	TRBJ2-7	-	CSARREAWAENEQYF	TGCAGTGCTAGAAGGGAGGCATGGGCAGAGAATGAGCAGTACTTC
TRBV12-3/TRBV12-4	-	TRBJ2-5	-	CASSNGHSQGTQYF	TGTGCCAGCAGTAATGGACACTCGCAAGGGACCCAGTACTTC
TRBV6-2/TRBV6-3	-	TRBJ1-2	-	CASSSDREAYGYTF	TGTGCCAGCAGTTCTGACCGAGAAGCCTATGGCTACACCTTC
TRBV6-1	-	TRBJ2-3	TRBD2	CATSLGAGGPWRTDTQYF	TGTGCCACTAGTCTGGGAGCGGGAGGGCCTTGGCGCACAGATACGCAGTATTTT
TRBV10-1	-	TRBJ2-7	-	CASRDNGGYELYF	TGCGCCAGCAGGGACAATGGAGGCTACGAGCTGTACTTC
TRBV27	-	TRBJ2-1	-	CASSRDSGGNEQFF	TGTGCCAGCAGCCGAGATTCTGGCGGCAATGAGCAGTTCTTC
TRBV4-3	few	TRBJ2-1	TRBD2	CASSQELAGVRGQFF	TGCGCCAGCAGCCAAGAATTAGCGGGAGTCCGTGGGCAGTTCTTC
TRBV6-6	many	TRBJ1-4	TRBD1	CASSQRQGIVKLFF	TGTGCCAGCAGTCAGAGACAGGGAATCGTAAAACTGTTTTTT
TRBV12-3/TRBV12-4	-	TRBJ2-6	TRBD1	CASSFQGAISGANVLTF	TGTGCCAGCAGTTTCCAGGGGGCTATCTCTGGGGCCAACGTCCTGACTTTC
TRBV10-1	-	TRBJ2-3	-	CASSAVQPGDTQYF	TGCGCCAGCAGTGCTGTGCAGCCAGGGGATACGCAGTATTTT
TRBV12-3/TRBV12-4	few	TRBJ1-3	-	CASRPGGSGNTIYF	TGTGCCAGCAGACCGGGGGGCTCTGGAAACACCATATATTTT
TRBV3-1	few	TRBJ1-2	-	CAAGQGPARGYTF	TGTGCCGCCGGTCAAGGACCCGCACGTGGCTACACCTTC
TRBV6-5	-	TRBJ2-7	TRBD1	CASKRQGINYEQYF	TGTGCCAGCAAAAGACAGGGAATCAACTACGAGCAGTACTTC